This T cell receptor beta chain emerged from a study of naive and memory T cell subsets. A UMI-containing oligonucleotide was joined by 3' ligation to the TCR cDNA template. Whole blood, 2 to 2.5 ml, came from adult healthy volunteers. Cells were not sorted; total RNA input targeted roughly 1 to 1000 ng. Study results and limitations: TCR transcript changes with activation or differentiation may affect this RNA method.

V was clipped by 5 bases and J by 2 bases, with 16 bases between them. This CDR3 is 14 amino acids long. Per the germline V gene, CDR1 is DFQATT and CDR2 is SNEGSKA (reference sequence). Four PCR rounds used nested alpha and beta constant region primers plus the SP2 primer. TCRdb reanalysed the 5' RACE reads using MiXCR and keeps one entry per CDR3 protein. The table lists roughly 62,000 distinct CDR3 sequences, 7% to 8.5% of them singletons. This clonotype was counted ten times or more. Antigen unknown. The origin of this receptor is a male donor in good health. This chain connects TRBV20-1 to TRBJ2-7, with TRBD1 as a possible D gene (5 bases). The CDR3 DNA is TGCAGTGCTCAAACAGGACCAAATACCTACGAGCAGTACTTC. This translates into CSAQTGPNTYEQYF.